The 16 T cell receptor beta chains below come from one sample, sequenced in a study of blood T cell repertoires in COVID-19 (TCRdb year 2020). Receptors were amplified or captured by the immunoSEQ multiplex PCR assay. TCRdb's version of the immuneACCESS table is confined to in-frame rearrangements and falls short of the full clone set. An unresolved V gene accounts for under half of the shortfall where checked; the remainder is of unknown origin. The sample table lists 35,000 to 40,000 clones, about nine tenths of them with a count of one. In total, the top ten clones hold approximately 20% of the sample. Sequencing input: peripheral blood. The receptor source for this set is a man between 65 and 85 years old with acute or convalescent COVID-19.

This chain uses TRBV7-2 with TRBJ1-3; D remains unclear. CDR3 size: 17 residues. Between the trimmed V and J ends, which lost 5 bases and 1 base, there was a span of 18 bases. Germline assignment: CDR1 SGHTA and CDR2 FQGNSA. The CDR3 reads CASSKATGGKSGNTIYF. The CDR3 coding sequence is TGTGCCAGCAGCAAAGCTACTGGAGGGAAGTCTGGAAACACCATATATTTT.

This chain connects TRBV7-8 to TRBJ2-3, with 8 bases aligning to TRBD2. Trimming took 3 bases from V and 0 from J; bases not matched to a gene: 2. The CDR3 totals 15 residues. Germline CDR1 reads SGHVS; CDR2 reads FQNEAQ. This chain's CDR3 is CASSFSGVSTDTQYF. CDR3 DNA: TGTGCCAGCAGCTTTAGCGGGGTTAGCACAGATACGCAGTATTTT.

The chain combines TRBV2 with TRBJ1-2, with 9 bases that match TRBD1. This CDR3 has 15 residues. Trimming removed 4 bases from V and 2 bases from J; junction bases left unmatched: 5. CDR1 is SNHLY, CDR2 FYNNEI, per germline. CDR3 sequence: CASSATGTGNYGYTF. For the CDR3, the DNA is TGTGCCAGCAGTGCCACCGGGACAGGGAACTATGGCTACACCTTC.

In the case of this clone: Mismatch with germline at one junction end may stem from a read error. The chain combines TRBV4-2 with TRBJ1-5; TRBD1 matches 8 bases. Germline V gene data show CDR1 as LGHNA and CDR2 as YNFKEQ. This CDR3 contains 17 residues. CDR3: CASSQELGTGGGQPQHF. The CDR3 DNA follows: TGTGCCAGCAGTCAAGAACTGGGAACAGGGGGGGGGCAGCCCCAGCATTTT.

V and J are TRBV3-1 (or the pseudogene TRBV3-2) and TRBJ2-3; 12 bases are shared with TRBD2. V trimming: 3 bases; J trimming: 5 bases; junction bases outside the gene matches: 6. Germline CDR1 and CDR2: LGHDT and YNNKEL (reference sequence). This CDR3 has 16 residues. The CDR3 sequence is CASSHRLAGVVDTQYF. CDR3 sequence (DNA): TGTGCCAGCAGCCACCGACTAGCGGGAGTCGTAGATACGCAGTATTTT.

The chain couples TRBV20-1 to TRBJ2-7; tentatively, D is TRBD1 (6 bases). Germline V CDR1 and CDR2: DFQATT, SNEGSKA (reference sequence). CDR3 length: 13 amino acids. V was cut by 3 bases and J by 5 bases, with 14 bases left in between. The CDR3 loop is CSASSSGDNEQYF. DNA of the CDR3: TGCAGTGCTAGTTCTTCAGGGGATAACGAGCAGTACTTC.

J is TRBJ2-1 and V is TRBV29-1; D is possibly TRBD2 (6 bases). Germline V gene data show CDR1 as SQVTM and CDR2 as ANQGSEA. The CDR3 sequence is 17 residues long. The V end lost 2 bases, the J end lost 6 bases, and 23 bases lay between the germline ends. The CDR3: CSVELIVAGTGLNEQFF. CDR3 coding DNA: TGCAGCGTTGAACTAATCGTAGCAGGGACTGGACTCAATGAGCAGTTCTTC.

The chain recombines TRBV6-4 with TRBJ2-1; D uncertain. Germline loops: CDR1 MRHNA, CDR2 SNTAGT. The CDR3 has 13 amino acids. V was pared by 8 bases and J by 10 bases, with 18 bases between. The CDR3 DNA sequence: TGTGCCAGCTCCAAGGAGCAGTTCGGCGAGCAGTTCTTC. Translation gives CASSKEQFGEQFF.

This clone has just one count. V gene TRBV11-3 combines with J gene TRBJ2-7; a possible D gene is TRBD2 (6 bases). The germline gives CDR1 SGHNT, CDR2 YENEEA. The length of the CDR3 is 15 residues. V was pared by 5 bases and J by 2 bases, with 16 bases between. The CDR3 sequence: CASSPGSGSTYEQYF. In DNA form, the CDR3 reads TGTGCCAGCAGCCCCGGCTCCGGGAGCACCTACGAGCAGTACTTC.

V usage is TRBV5-5 and J usage is TRBJ1-4; D is ambiguous. The V gene's germline CDR1 is SGHKS and CDR2 YYEKEE (reference sequence). Trimming left V 4 bases short and J 8 bases short, with 15 bases between. The CDR3 consists of 14 residues. The CDR3 DNA follows: TGTGCCAGCAGCCAGCCCGGGGTCGGGGAAAAACTGTTTTTT. Translated, it gives CASSQPGVGEKLFF.

The genes are TRBV7-2 and TRBJ2-7, with 10 bases aligning to TRBD1. CDR1 SGHTA and CDR2 FQGNSA come from the germline V gene. The CDR3 totals 13 residues. V was clipped by 6 bases and J by 6 bases; unmatched bases: 5. The CDR3 here is CASSWDRGGEQYF. In DNA, the CDR3 is TGTGCCAGCAGTTGGGACAGGGGTGGCGAGCAGTACTTC. Full variable domain (outside the CDR3, taken from reference TRBV7-2 and TRBJ2-7): GAGVSQSPSNKVTEKGKDVELRCDPISGHTALYWYRQSLGQGLEFLIYFQGNSAPDKSGLPSDRFSAERTGGSVSTLTIQRTQQEDSAVYLCASSWDRGGEQYFGPGTRLTVT.

The chain has TRBV28 and TRBJ1-3; 7 bases map to TRBD1. The CDR3 totals 16 residues. J was trimmed by 0 bases and V by 5 bases; bases with no gene match: 7. Germline V lookup: CDR1 MDHEN, CDR2 SYDVKM. The DNA for the CDR3 is TGTGCCAGCAGTCCTGGGGACAGCAACTCTGGAAACACCATATATTTT. Translation: CASSPGDSNSGNTIYF. Full variable domain (missing parts from reference TRBV28 and TRBJ1-3): DVKVTQSSRYLVKRTGEKVFLECVQDMDHENMFWYRQDPGLGLRLIYFSYDVKMKEKGDIPEGYSVSREKKERFSLILESASTNQTSMYLCASSPGDSNSGNTIYFGEGSWLTVV.

This clone was counted only a few times. This chain joins TRBV28 and TRBJ1-1, with D possibly matching TRBD1 (6 bases). The CDR3 consists of 13 residues. CDR1 is MDHEN and CDR2 is SYDVKM in the germline V gene. Trimming cost V 10 bases and J 1 base, with 13 bases left between them. The CDR3 loop is CATGDIQNTEAFF. In DNA form, the CDR3 reads TGTGCCACCGGGGACATACAGAACACTGAAGCTTTCTTT.

The chain recombines TRBV27 with TRBJ1-6; maybe TRBD1 (6 bases). This CDR3 spans 16 amino acids. CDR1 and CDR2 (germline): MNHEY, SMNVEV (reference sequence). Trimming took 8 bases from V and 3 from J, leaving 17 bases between them. CDR3 sequence (DNA): TGTGCCAGCGGGACACCAAGGGTCCACTATAATTCACCCCTCCACTTT. Translating it yields CASGTPRVHYNSPLHF.

The V gene is TRBV4-3, the J gene TRBJ1-5; the D gene is possibly TRBD1 (6 bases). V was clipped by 0 bases and J by 7 bases, with 7 bases between them. This CDR3 has 13 amino acids. Germline V gives CDR1 LGHNA, CDR2 YSLEER. The CDR3 bases are TGCGCCAGCAGCCAAGATGGGGGCCAGCCCCAGCATTTT. This sequence encodes CASSQDGGQPQHF.

The chain combines TRBV4-3 with TRBJ1-2; D not certain. The germline V and J ends were trimmed by 2 bases and 7 bases, with 23 bases remaining between them. The CDR3 extends over 17 amino acids. Germline CDR1 reads LGHNA; CDR2 reads YSLEER. The chain's CDR3 is CASSQQLPGIETSGYTF. The CDR3 DNA sequence: TGCGCCAGCAGCCAACAACTTCCGGGTATCGAGACTAGTGGCTACACCTTC.